Presented here are 26 T cell receptor beta chains from one specimen sequenced in a study of blood T cell repertoires in COVID-19 (dated by TCRdb to between 2020 and 2021). The receptor library was made with the immunoSEQ multiplex PCR assay. This is the immuneACCESS table as TCRdb keeps it, with only in-frame sequences that have V and J called. A part of the clones is gone; compared with another copy, unresolved V genes explain less than half, and the rest is unexplained. This sample has under 200,000 clones in its table, and approximately 88% of those were observed once. The ten largest clones take up approximately 4.1% of the sample. The sample consisted of peripheral blood. The receptors come from a woman aged 55-69 years who had recovered from COVID-19.

V and J are TRBV6-2 or TRBV6-3 and TRBJ1-1; 7 bases are shared with TRBD1. Germline CDR1 is MNHEY and CDR2 is SVGEGT. The CDR3 runs to 16 residues. The V and J ends lost 4 bases and 4 bases, in that order; junction bases with no gene match: 12. DNA of the CDR3: TGTGCCAGCAGTTCTCGTGACAGGGTTTTGGGCACTGAAGCTTTCTTT. Residues: CASSSRDRVLGTEAFF.

The V call is TRBV9, the J call TRBJ2-3; D is possibly TRBD2 (5 bases). The CDR3 covers 14 residues. Germline lookup yields CDR1 SGDLS and CDR2 YYNGEE. V lost 0 bases and J 2 bases, leaving 7 bases between the germline ends. CDR3 amino acids: CASSVALATDTQYF. As DNA, the CDR3 is TGTGCCAGCAGCGTAGCGCTAGCCACAGATACGCAGTATTTT. Complete variable domain (other parts from reference TRBV9 and TRBJ2-3): DSGVTQTPKHLITATGQRVTLRCSPRSGDLSVYWYQQSLDQGLQFLIQYYNGEERAKGNILERFSAQQFPDLHSELNLSSLELGDSALYFCASSVALATDTQYFGPGTRLTVL.

The CDR3 sequence: CASSGQIQGGADTQYF. Here the CDR3 DNA reads TGCGCCAGCAGTGGCCAAATACAGGGAGGGGCAGATACGCAGTATTTT. The chain combines TRBV10-1 with TRBJ2-3; tentatively, D is TRBD2 (7 bases). Per the germline V gene, CDR1 is WNHNN and CDR2 is SYGVQD (reference sequence). Trimming took off 4 bases at V and 4 bases at J, with 18 bases between the two ends. The CDR3 spans 16 residues.

This clone was recorded only once. As DNA, the CDR3 is TGTGCCAGCAGTCTACGGCCCCGGGTCTCGGCTTTCTTT. It specifies CASSLRPRVSAFF. This rearrangement joins TRBV28 to TRBJ1-1, with D uncertain. From germline, CDR1 is MDHEN and CDR2 SYDVKM. Trimming removed 5 bases from V and 11 bases from J, with 18 bases in between. CDR3 length: 13 amino acids.

The chain carries TRBV6-2 or TRBV6-3 and TRBJ1-5, with 7 bases identical to TRBD1. This CDR3 contains 15 residues. With V trimmed by 0 bases and J by 5 bases, 4 bases remained unmatched. CDR1 and CDR2 (germline): MNHEY, SVGEGT. The CDR3: CASSYSRRGDQPQHF. The DNA for the CDR3 is TGTGCCAGCAGTTACTCCCGCAGGGGGGATCAGCCCCAGCATTTT.

The chain couples TRBV7-8 to TRBJ1-2, with 7 bases aligning to TRBD1. Germline lookup yields CDR1 SGHVS and CDR2 FQNEAQ. The CDR3 has 14 residues. V was clipped by 7 bases and J by 4 bases; unmatched bases: 9. The CDR3 here is CASTEGGRTYGYTF. The CDR3 nucleotides read TGTGCCAGCACCGAAGGGGGCAGGACCTATGGCTACACCTTC.

This sequence joins TRBV4-3 and TRBJ2-2; 7 bases fit TRBD1. This CDR3 has 15 amino acids. Per germline, CDR1 LGHNA and CDR2 YSLEER. With 4 bases clipped from V and 6 bases from J, the junction kept 8 bases outside the gene matches. CDR3 residues: CASSPILQGPGELFF. CDR3 DNA sequence: TGCGCCAGCAGCCCGATCTTACAGGGGCCCGGGGAGCTGTTTTTT.

The CDR3 sequence: CASTPRLPETQYF. In DNA, the CDR3 is TGTGCCAGCACCCCCAGACTCCCCGAGACCCAGTACTTC. V gene TRBV12-3 or TRBV12-4 combines with J gene TRBJ2-5; D is unresolved. Trimming left V 7 bases short and J 5 bases short, with 14 bases between. The CDR3 totals 13 residues.

This clone was seen a handful of times. This CDR3 reads CASSLGSGQGARYEQYF. As DNA, the CDR3 is TGTGCCAGCAGCTTGGGTTCGGGGCAGGGGGCGAGGTACGAGCAGTACTTC. The rearrangement uses TRBV5-4 and TRBJ2-7, with TRBD1 identical over 8 bases. The V segment lost 0 bases and the J segment 4 bases; nucleotides outside the gene matches: 12. Looked up from germline, CDR1 is SGHNT and CDR2 is YYREEE (reference sequence). This CDR3 spans 17 amino acids.

The chain carries TRBV5-8 and TRBJ2-1, with 10 bases fitting TRBD2. Losses at the gene ends were 4 bases for V and 6 bases for J; bases not matched to a gene: 7. From germline, CDR1 is SGHTS and CDR2 YDEGEE. This CDR3 contains 15 residues. The CDR3 DNA is TGTGCCAGCAGCACCCGGCTAGCGGGGGTCAATGAGCAGTTCTTC. Translating gives CASSTRLAGVNEQFF.

V is TRBV19 and J is TRBJ1-5; maybe TRBD1 (5 bases). CDR1 and CDR2 from the germline V gene are LNHDA and SQIVND (reference sequence). Trimming took off 8 bases at V and 7 bases at J, with 18 bases between the two ends. The CDR3 totals 14 residues. The DNA for the CDR3 is TGTGCCAGTGGACTTATTGGGGGGAGCCAGCCCCAGCATTTT. This gives the protein CASGLIGGSQPQHF.

In this sample, this clone turned up once. The DNA for the CDR3 is TGTGCCAGCAGGGGGCCCCCAGTATTGGTTAAGTTCTTC. This translates into CASRGPPVLVKFF. This chain uses TRBV28 with TRBJ2-1, with a weak D call TRBD1 (5 bases). V lost 6 bases and J lost 14, with 20 bases in between. Germline values: CDR1 MDHEN, CDR2 SYDVKM. There are 13 residues in the CDR3.

This clone was recorded once. The genes are TRBV21-1 and TRBJ1-6. TRBV21-1 is a pseudogene locus. The CDR3 runs 15 residues. CDR3 in amino acids: CASSNKTGANSPLHF. The CDR3 DNA is TGTGCCAGCAGCAATAAAACGGGAGCTAATTCACCCCTCCACTTT.

The rearrangement uses TRBV7-3 and TRBJ1-3; D is unclear. Germline V CDR1 and CDR2: SGHTA, FQGTGA. This CDR3 has 16 residues. V was pared by 0 bases and J by 0 bases, with 9 bases between. CDR3 sequence: CASSLTPGNSGNTIYF. The CDR3 nucleotides read TGTGCCAGCAGCTTAACTCCGGGGAACTCTGGAAACACCATATATTTT.

J is TRBJ1-1 and V is TRBV6-1; D remains unclear. Per germline, CDR1 MNHNS and CDR2 SASEGT. The CDR3 runs to 13 residues. Trimming removed 2 bases from V and 3 bases from J, with 7 bases in between. The CDR3 reads CASSESGDTEAFF. The CDR3 nucleotides read TGTGCCAGCAGTGAATCCGGGGACACTGAAGCTTTCTTT.

The rearrangement joins TRBV5-1 to TRBJ2-3, with 15 positions matching TRBD2. The CDR3 sequence is 18 residues long. Germline CDR1 reads SGHRS; CDR2 reads YFSETQ. Trimming took 4 bases from V and 0 from J; bases not matched to a gene: 6. The CDR3 sequence is CASSMGLAGGISTDTQYF. The CDR3 nucleotides are TGCGCCAGCAGCATGGGACTAGCGGGGGGAATTAGCACAGATACGCAGTATTTT.

The chain recombines TRBV4-3 with TRBJ2-7; 8 nucleotides match TRBD1. The germline gives CDR1 LGHNA, CDR2 YSLEER. The length of the CDR3 is 15 residues. The V gene end was trimmed by 1 base and the J gene end by 3 bases; junction bases not matched to a gene: 5. The CDR3 sequence is CASSQASGGYYEQYF. The CDR3 DNA reads as TGCGCCAGCAGCCAAGCTTCAGGGGGCTACTACGAGCAGTACTTC.

The chain carries TRBV28 and TRBJ2-5; 8 bases are a match to TRBD2. V trimming: 2 bases; J trimming: 4 bases; junction bases outside the gene matches: 9. This CDR3 region has 16 residues. Germline CDR1 MDHEN, CDR2 SYDVKM. In nucleotides, the CDR3 is TGTGCCAGCAGTTTAATGCGGGGGGCGGGACGAGAGACCCAGTACTTC. Translation gives CASSLMRGAGRETQYF.

V gene TRBV16 combines with J gene TRBJ1-4; possible D gene TRBD1, 6 bases. Trimming stripped 0 bases from V and 1 base from J, with 15 bases between. Germline V gene lookup returns CDR1 KGHSY and CDR2 FQNENV. The CDR3 contains 18 residues. As DNA, the CDR3 is TGTGCCAGCAGCCAATCCCCCTACGCACAGGGAACTAATGAAAAACTGTTTTTT. Its protein is CASSQSPYAQGTNEKLFF.

V usage is TRBV11-2 and J usage is TRBJ2-5; D might be TRBD2 (5 bases). Germline CDR1 and CDR2: SGHAT and FQNNGV. The V gene lost 0 bases and the J gene lost 7 bases, with 15 bases spanning the gap. This CDR3 has 15 residues. The CDR3 coding sequence is TGTGCCAGCAGCTTAGATCGAGGTGGCGGGTCGACCCAGTACTTC. Translated, it gives CASSLDRGGGSTQYF.

V gene TRBV29-1 combines with J gene TRBJ2-5; TRBD1 might be the D (6 bases). This CDR3 comprises 13 residues. Trimming left V 8 bases short and J 3 bases short, with 16 bases between. Germline CDR1 reads SQVTM; CDR2 reads ANQGSEA. The CDR3 DNA follows: TGCAGCAGCGAAGACAGGTTGGAAGAGACCCAGTACTTC. It encodes CSSEDRLEETQYF.

This chain joins TRBV6-2 or TRBV6-3 and TRBJ2-5, with D maybe TRBD1 (6 bases). Germline CDR1 and CDR2: MNHEY and SVGEGT. V lost 5 bases and J lost 5, with 12 bases in between. The CDR3 sequence is 13 residues long. The CDR3, as DNA: TGTGCCAGCAGTCCCAGGGGATGGGAGACCCAGTACTTC. It encodes CASSPRGWETQYF.

CDR3 region: CASSAQGGEQFF. The CDR3 coding sequence is TGTGCCAGCAGCGCCCAGGGTGGGGAGCAGTTCTTC. The V gene is TRBV9, the J gene TRBJ2-1; possible D gene TRBD1, 5 bases. Trimming removed 3 bases from V and 10 bases from J, with 11 bases in between. Germline-derived CDR1 and CDR2 are SGDLS and YYNGEE. This CDR3 has 12 residues. The full variable domain, its missing parts supplied by reference TRBV9 and TRBJ2-1, is DSGVTQTPKHLITATGQRVTLRCSPRSGDLSVYWYQQSLDQGLQFLIQYYNGEERAKGNILERFSAQQFPDLHSELNLSSLELGDSALYFCASSAQGGEQFFGPGTRLTVL.

The J gene is TRBJ1-2, the V gene TRBV7-2; weak D call: TRBD1 (6 bases). Trimming took 5 bases from V and 3 from J, leaving 13 bases between them. The germline V gene has CDR1 SGHTA and CDR2 FQGNSA. The CDR3 covers 14 residues. CDR3 protein: CASSIYREDYGYTF. CDR3 in DNA: TGTGCCAGCAGCATTTACAGGGAAGACTATGGCTACACCTTC.

V is TRBV28 and J is TRBJ1-1; 8 bases fit TRBD1. Germline V gene lookup returns CDR1 MDHEN and CDR2 SYDVKM. The V segment lost 0 bases and the J segment 1 base; nucleotides outside the gene matches: 1. This CDR3 contains 15 residues. In DNA form, the CDR3 reads TGTGCCAGCAGTTTATGGGGGACAGGGAACACTGAAGCTTTCTTT. Amino acid sequence: CASSLWGTGNTEAFF.

The gene calls are TRBV2 and TRBJ1-5; TRBD1 aligns across 7 bases. Germline loops: CDR1 SNHLY, CDR2 FYNNEI. CDR3 length equals 13 residues. J gave up 4 bases and V 6 bases, and 3 bases lay outside the gene matches. CDR3 nucleotides: TGTGCCAGCAGAGGGACAGAAAATCAGCCCCAGCATTTT. Its protein is CASRGTENQPQHF. The variable domain in full, completed from reference TRBV2 and TRBJ1-5, reads EPEVTQTPSHQVTQMGQEVILRCVPISNHLYFYWYRQILGQKVEFLVSFYNNEISEKSEIFDDQFSVERPDGSNFTLKIRSTKLEDSAMYFCASRGTENQPQHFGDGTRLSIL.